What follows are 18 T cell receptor beta chains derived from one specimen sequenced in a study of Ad26.COV2.S vaccination and SARS-CoV-2 variants. Specified treatment: over 15 received Ad26.COV2.S at low or high dose, single or two shots; roughly 5 received placebo; per-sample allocation not given. Specimen acquisition occurred on day 63 following the initial vaccine or placebo injection. The data were produced by immunoSEQ multiplex PCR, yet TCRdb's version contains in-frame clones alone and is incomplete. The data show some 520,000 clones, 70% to 90% seen once. Here the sequenced sample was peripheral blood, taken in a trial of Ad26.COV2.S vaccine versus placebo. These receptors originate from a person between 18 and 65 years old who received the Ad26.COV2.S COVID-19 vaccine or a placebo.

V is TRBV29-1 and J is TRBJ2-7, with 9 bases fitting TRBD1. Trimming took 5 bases from V and 5 from J; bases not matched to a gene: 16. This CDR3 is built from 16 residues. Germline V gene data show CDR1 as SQVTM and CDR2 as ANQGSEA. Here the CDR3 DNA reads TGCAGCGTTTCTACCCCTCCGGGACAGGGAAACCACGAGCAGTACTTC. Translation: CSVSTPPGQGNHEQYF.

The V and J genes are TRBV10-3 and TRBJ2-1, with 7 nucleotides matching TRBD2. Germline V gives CDR1 ENHRY, CDR2 SYGVKD. J lost 8 bases, V lost 10 bases, and 14 bases had no gene match. CDR3 length: 14 residues. CDR3 in DNA: TGTGCCAGTGAAAGCGGGACCCTCTCGGATGAGCAGTTCTTC. It encodes CASESGTLSDEQFF.

The V and J genes are TRBV6-1 and TRBJ2-5, with 7 nucleotides matching TRBD2. The CDR3 length is 13 residues. J was trimmed by 5 bases and V by 3 bases; bases with no gene match: 3. Germline V gene data show CDR1 as MNHNS and CDR2 as SASEGT. CDR3 sequence: CASSDRTRETQYF. CDR3 sequence (DNA): TGTGCCAGCAGTGACCGGACTAGGGAGACCCAGTACTTC.

The rearrangement joins TRBV6-5 to TRBJ2-3, with TRBD1 identical over 10 bases. Trimming at V came to 6 bases and at J to 2 bases, leaving 5 bases not matched to a gene. The CDR3 runs 15 residues. Germline V lookup: CDR1 MNHEY, CDR2 SVGAGI. CDR3 protein: CASRGQGISTDTQYF. CDR3 DNA: TGTGCCAGCAGGGGACAGGGGATCTCCACAGATACGCAGTATTTT.

The V gene is TRBV28, the J gene TRBJ2-7, with D tentatively TRBD1 (5 bases). The germline gives CDR1 MDHEN, CDR2 SYDVKM. Trimming pared 3 bases from V and 5 bases from J, leaving 11 bases between. The CDR3 sequence is 13 residues long. CDR3 loop: CASSFRVPHEQYF. The CDR3, as DNA: TGTGCCAGCAGTTTCAGGGTCCCGCACGAGCAGTACTTC.

About this clone itself: The same CDR3 also results from other DNA sequences found in this sample. The chain combines TRBV9 with TRBJ1-4; D call uncertain. Trimming removed 0 bases from V and 0 bases from J, with 6 bases in between. CDR1 is SGDLS and CDR2 is YYNGEE in the germline V gene. The CDR3 is 15 residues long. The CDR3 reads CASSVAGATNEKLFF. The CDR3 DNA is TGTGCCAGCAGCGTAGCGGGAGCAACTAATGAAAAACTGTTTTTT.

The chain links TRBV2 to TRBJ2-1; either TRBD1 or TRBD2 may supply D (6 bases each). Trimming stripped 8 bases from V and 4 bases from J, with 18 bases between. This CDR3 spans 15 amino acids. CDR1 and CDR2 from the germline V gene are SNHLY and FYNNEI. CDR3 DNA: TGTGCCAGCCTCCTCGGGGGCGGTTGGTACAATGAGCAGTTCTTC. Translating gives CASLLGGGWYNEQFF.

The chain joins TRBV28 to TRBJ2-3; TRBD2 might be the D (6 bases). Germline CDR1 is MDHEN and CDR2 is SYDVKM. V was cut by 6 bases and J by 8 bases, with 18 bases left in between. The length of the CDR3 is 14 residues. CDR3 sequence: CASSGGIVGGTQYF. CDR3 DNA sequence: TGTGCCAGCAGCGGGGGTATTGTGGGCGGTACGCAGTATTTT.

The V call is TRBV6-4, the J call TRBJ2-7, with a possible D match to TRBD1 (5 bases). Germline V CDR1 and CDR2: MRHNA, SNTAGT. The germline V and J ends were trimmed by 4 bases and 5 bases, with 12 bases remaining between them. CDR3 length: 13 amino acids. The CDR3: CASSGGPDNEQYF. DNA for the CDR3: TGTGCCAGCAGTGGAGGCCCGGACAACGAGCAGTACTTC.

This chain connects TRBV15 to TRBJ1-3, with D perhaps TRBD1 (6 bases). V was cut by 5 bases and J by 4 bases, with 18 bases left in between. The CDR3 has 16 residues. CDR1 LNHNV and CDR2 YYDKDF come from the germline V gene (reference sequence). In nucleotides, the CDR3 is TGTGCCACCAGCCCAACCGGGACAAACAGGGGAAACACCATATATTTT. This sequence encodes CATSPTGTNRGNTIYF.

Concerning this clone: A much larger clone differs by one base, so this may be a read error. The V and J genes are TRBV6-5 and TRBJ2-5; the match to TRBD1 covers 8 bases. The V segment lost 6 bases and the J segment 5 bases; nucleotides outside the gene matches: 11. CDR1 and CDR2 from the germline V gene are MNHEY and SVGAGI. The length of the CDR3 is 15 residues. CDR3 sequence reads: CASSPAQGVGETQYF. DNA of the CDR3: TGTGCCAGCAGCCCCGCACAGGGGGTAGGGGAGACCCAGTACTTC.

The sample holds one count of this clone. V usage is TRBV29-1 and J usage is TRBJ1-2; D is undetermined. The germline V and J ends were trimmed by 7 bases and 14 bases, with 11 bases remaining between them. This CDR3 spans 8 amino acids. The V gene's germline CDR1 is SQVTM and CDR2 ANQGSEA. This CDR3 reads CSADLWTF. The CDR3 DNA sequence: TGCAGCGCCGACCTGTGGACCTTC.

This chain uses TRBV29-1 with TRBJ2-3; 10 nucleotides line up with TRBD2. Trimming cost V 7 bases and J 1 base; bases outside gene matches: 5. The CDR3 is 14 amino acids. The germline CDR1 and CDR2 sequences are SQVTM and ANQGSEA. The CDR3 nucleotides are TGCAGCGCCGGACTAGCGGCGGGCACAGATACGCAGTATTTT. Translation gives CSAGLAAGTDTQYF.

V usage is TRBV20-1 and J usage is TRBJ2-5, with D perhaps TRBD2 (6 bases). The CDR3 is made up of 15 amino acids. Germline V gene sequence: CDR1 DFQATT, CDR2 SNEGSKA (reference sequence). Trimming shortened V by 3 bases and J by 2 bases, and 16 bases separated the two germline ends. CDR3 nucleotides: TGCAGTGCTAGTGGGGTAGCGGATCATCAAGAGACCCAGTACTTC. Translation gives CSASGVADHQETQYF.

The chain joins TRBV19 to TRBJ2-1; D might be TRBD1 (5 bases). Germline CDR1 and CDR2: LNHDA and SQIVND (reference sequence). The CDR3 totals 17 residues. Trimming shortened V by 3 bases and J by 2 bases, and 17 bases separated the two germline ends. The CDR3 reads CASSMGGRDRPYNEQFF. CDR3 in DNA: TGTGCCAGTAGTATGGGCGGCAGGGATAGGCCCTACAATGAGCAGTTCTTC.

This chain connects TRBV5-1 to TRBJ2-2, with unresolved D. The germline gives CDR1 SGHRS, CDR2 YFSETQ. V was trimmed by 4 bases and J by 4 bases, leaving 8 bases between them. CDR3 length equals 13 residues. The CDR3 sequence is CASSEGPTGELFF. DNA for the CDR3: TGCGCCAGCAGCGAAGGACCCACCGGGGAGCTGTTTTTT.

The gene calls are TRBV13 and TRBJ1-1; 8 bases are shared with TRBD1. CDR3 size: 16 residues. Germline V CDR1 and CDR2: PRHDT, FYEKMQ (reference sequence). V lost 1 base, J lost 0 bases, and 4 bases stayed unmatched. The CDR3 is CASSLAAGGMNTEAFF. CDR3 sequence (DNA): TGTGCCAGCAGCTTAGCGGCAGGGGGCATGAACACTGAAGCTTTCTTT.

The rearrangement links TRBV6-5 to TRBJ2-7; D possibly corresponds to TRBD2 (5 bases). Germline V CDR1 and CDR2: MNHEY, SVGAGI. Trimming removed 6 bases at V and 3 bases at J, with 12 bases between. The CDR3 has 13 amino acids. The CDR3 loop is CASSHTRFYEQYF. CDR3 DNA: TGTGCCAGCAGCCACACTAGGTTCTACGAGCAGTACTTC.